Listed here are 31 T cell receptor beta chains from one sample, sequenced in a study of blood T cell repertoires in COVID-19. Sequenced by immunoSEQ multiplex PCR; TCRdb stores in-frame clones only, minus some. This sample has 200,000 to 250,000 clones; about four fifths occur once, and the top ten carry roughly 3.5%. Sequencing used PBMCs or T cells enriched from blood (not recorded which). The receptor set was obtained from a woman between 55 and 75 years old who had recovered from COVID-19.

The gene calls are TRBV14 and TRBJ2-1; 15 bases fit TRBD2. Germline-derived CDR1 and CDR2 are SGHDN and FVKESK. The CDR3 has 14 amino acids. V was clipped by 2 bases and J by 15 bases; unmatched bases: 5. The CDR3 region is CASSQRTSGGAVFF. The CDR3 DNA reads TGTGCCAGCAGCCAACGGACTAGCGGGGGGGCGGTGTTCTTC. The full variable domain, rest sourced from reference TRBV14 and TRBJ2-1, is EAGVTQFPSHSVIEKGQTVTLRCDPISGHDNLYWYRRVMGKEIKFLLHFVKESKQDESGMPNNRFLAERTGGTYSTLKVQPAELEDSGVYFCASSQRTSGGAVFFGPGTRLTVL.

This chain uses TRBV19 with TRBJ1-6, with 8 bases that match TRBD1. V gave up 3 bases and J gave up 8 bases; unmatched junction bases: 3. CDR1 is LNHDA and CDR2 is SQIVND in the germline V gene (reference sequence). This CDR3 comprises 14 residues. Here the CDR3 DNA reads TGTGCCAGTAGTATTACAGGGGGGTATTCACCCCTCCACTTT. Its protein is CASSITGGYSPLHF.

The sample holds a few counts of this clone. The CDR3 protein is CAAGTGGGQPQHF. CDR3 bases: TGTGCCGCCGGGACAGGGGGCGGTCAGCCCCAGCATTTT. This sequence joins TRBV25-1 and TRBJ1-5; TRBD1 matches 12 bases. The germline V gene has CDR1 MGHDK and CDR2 SYGVNS. The CDR3 runs to 13 residues. With 11 bases clipped from V and 6 bases from J, the junction kept 5 bases outside the gene matches.

V usage is TRBV7-8 and J usage is TRBJ2-3; 14 bases are shared with TRBD2. This CDR3 is 16 amino acids long. Germline V CDR1 and CDR2: SGHVS, FQNEAQ. Trimming took 5 bases from V and 6 from J; bases not matched to a gene: 7. CDR3 nucleotides: TGTGCCAGCAGCCGCGGTAGGACTAGCGGGGGGGATACGCAGTATTTT. It is translated as CASSRGRTSGGDTQYF.

This clone showed up just once. The rearrangement joins TRBV5-1 to TRBJ1-6, with TRBD1 matching over 8 bases. The trim removed 4 bases at V and 5 bases at J, leaving 8 bases unmatched. This CDR3 region has 16 residues. CDR1 is SGHRS, CDR2 YFSETQ, per germline. Here the CDR3 DNA reads TGCGCCAGCAGCACCCAGGGGGCTGAAAATAATTCACCCCTCCACTTT. It encodes CASSTQGAENNSPLHF.

This sequence joins TRBV7-2 and TRBJ1-2; 9 nucleotides align to TRBD1. The CDR3 has 16 residues. The V and J ends lost 6 bases and 7 bases, in that order; junction bases with no gene match: 15. The germline V gene encodes CDR1 SGHTA and CDR2 FQGNSA. CDR3 nucleotide sequence: TGTGCCAGCAGTTCTAGGGCGGGACAGGGCGGTGGTGGCTACACCTTC. It encodes CASSSRAGQGGGGYTF.

The rearrangement links TRBV5-1 to TRBJ1-1; TRBD1 might be the D (6 bases). Trimming left V 0 bases short and J 5 bases short, with 11 bases between. CDR3 length equals 14 residues. The V gene's germline CDR1 is SGHRS and CDR2 YFSETQ. CDR3 amino acids: CASSLEGEGTEAFF. The CDR3, as DNA: TGCGCCAGCAGCTTGGAGGGGGAAGGGACTGAAGCTTTCTTT.

The chain recombines TRBV19 with TRBJ1-1; D ambiguous. Germline V gives CDR1 LNHDA, CDR2 SQIVND (reference sequence). Trimming shortened V by 4 bases and J by 3 bases, and 15 bases separated the two germline ends. The CDR3 is 15 amino acids. The CDR3: CASSTRGPWDTEAFF. CDR3 bases: TGTGCCAGTAGTACCCGCGGGCCTTGGGACACTGAAGCTTTCTTT.

The chain combines TRBV6-5 with TRBJ2-1, with TRBD1 matching 10 bases. V shed 6 bases, J shed 7 bases, and the junction held 3 bases outside the gene matches. CDR1 and CDR2 from the germline V gene are MNHEY and SVGAGI. The CDR3 is 13 residues long. For the CDR3, the DNA is TGTGCCAGCAGATCGGGACAGGGGAATGAGCAGTTCTTC. Encoded protein: CASRSGQGNEQFF.

V usage is TRBV28 and J usage is TRBJ2-2, with 9 bases matching TRBD1. This CDR3 is built from 16 residues. V was pared by 10 bases and J by 6 bases, with 15 bases of the junction left unmatched. CDR1 and CDR2 (germline): MDHEN, SYDVKM. This CDR3 is CATKAGTGMIAGELFF. DNA of the CDR3: TGTGCCACCAAGGCCGGGACAGGGATGATCGCCGGGGAGCTGTTTTTT.

The CDR3 DNA follows: TGCGCCAGCAGCTTAGCGGGACACAACACTGAAGCTTTCTTT. As protein: CASSLAGHNTEAFF. The chain recombines TRBV5-1 with TRBJ1-1; maybe TRBD1 (6 bases). Germline V gene data show CDR1 as SGHRS and CDR2 as YFSETQ. The CDR3 totals 14 residues. The germline V and J ends were trimmed by 2 bases and 2 bases, with 10 bases remaining between them.

This clone was seen only once. The genes are TRBV19 and TRBJ2-3; possible D gene TRBD1, 6 bases. The CDR3 contains 17 residues. V lost 5 bases and J lost 7, with 25 bases in between. Germline loops: CDR1 LNHDA, CDR2 SQIVND (reference sequence). The CDR3 sequence: CASSASYSARGFYTQYF. The CDR3 DNA follows: TGTGCCAGTAGTGCCTCATATAGTGCCAGGGGCTTTTATACGCAGTATTTT.

The rearrangement uses TRBV27 and TRBJ1-4; no clear D gene. CDR3 length: 12 residues. V lost 3 bases and J lost 10, with 9 bases in between. Germline V gene lookup returns CDR1 MNHEY and CDR2 SMNVEV (reference sequence). This CDR3 reads CASSFPGGKLFF. Written as DNA, the CDR3 is TGTGCCAGCAGTTTCCCCGGAGGAAAACTGTTTTTT.

The chain carries TRBV25-1 and TRBJ2-7; 12 bases are a match to TRBD2. Germline-derived CDR1 and CDR2 are MGHDK and SYGVNS. CDR3 length: 15 amino acids. After removal of 8 bases from V and 1 base from J, the junction contained 6 bases not matched to a gene. The CDR3 sequence is CASSTGTSGSYEQYF. CDR3 bases: TGTGCCAGCTCAACCGGGACTAGCGGGTCCTACGAGCAGTACTTC.

There are many counts of this clone. Other DNA sequences in the same sample also yield this CDR3. The chain links TRBV9 to TRBJ2-7; TRBD2 aligns across 7 bases. Germline CDR1 is SGDLS and CDR2 is YYNGEE. Trimming at V came to 4 bases and at J to 3 bases, leaving 1 base not matched to a gene. This CDR3 spans 12 amino acids. CDR3: CASSPGGYEQYF. CDR3 sequence (DNA): TGTGCCAGCAGCCCGGGGGGCTACGAGCAGTACTTC.

The V call is TRBV7-8, the J call TRBJ2-7, with TRBD1 matching 8 bases. Germline CDR1 reads SGHVS; CDR2 reads FQNEAQ. Unmatched junction bases numbered 6, after V lost 5 bases and J lost 0 bases. CDR3 length: 15 residues. The CDR3 nucleotides are TGTGCCAGCAGCACCCGGGACAGGAGCTCCTACGAGCAGTACTTC. As protein: CASSTRDRSSYEQYF. Full variable domain (remainder filled in from reference TRBV7-8 and TRBJ2-7): GAGVSQSPRYKVAKRGQDVALRCDPISGHVSLFWYQQALGQGPEFLTYFQNEAQLDKSGLPSDRFFAERPEGSVSTLKIQRTQQEDSAVYLCASSTRDRSSYEQYFGPGTRLTVT.

CDR3 coding DNA: TGTGCCAGCAGCCCCGGGGGATCCTACAATGAGCAGTTCTTC. The encoded protein is CASSPGGSYNEQFF. The rearrangement links TRBV11-3 to TRBJ2-1, with TRBD2 as a possible D gene (6 bases). Germline loops: CDR1 SGHNT, CDR2 YENEEA. V was trimmed by 5 bases and J by 1 base, leaving 9 bases between them. The CDR3 runs to 14 residues.

The rearrangement uses TRBV25-1 and TRBJ2-1; 10 positions agree with TRBD2. This CDR3 is 15 amino acids long. With 1 base clipped from V and 9 bases from J, the junction kept 6 bases outside the gene matches. Germline values: CDR1 MGHDK, CDR2 SYGVNS. In DNA form, the CDR3 reads TGTGCCAGCAGTGAATTCCTAGCGGGAGTAGGTGAGCAGTTCTTC. Translating gives CASSEFLAGVGEQFF. Together with reference TRBV25-1 and TRBJ2-1, the CDR3 gives the full variable domain: EADIYQTPRYLVIGTGKKITLECSQTMGHDKMYWYQQDPGMELHLIHYSYGVNSTEKGDLSSESTVSRIRTEHFPLTLESARPSHTSQYLCASSEFLAGVGEQFFGPGTRLTVL.

The genes are TRBV4-1 and TRBJ2-6, with 11 bases identical to TRBD1. This CDR3 has 18 amino acids. Germline lookup yields CDR1 MGHRA and CDR2 YSYEKL. V was clipped by 4 bases and J by 0 bases; unmatched bases: 5. The CDR3 here is CASSPRTGGPSGANVLTF. In DNA, the CDR3 is TGCGCCAGCAGCCCCCGGACAGGGGGCCCCTCTGGGGCCAACGTCCTGACTTTC.

This sequence joins TRBV3-1 (or the pseudogene TRBV3-2) and TRBJ2-3; possible D gene TRBD2, 5 bases. CDR1 is LGHDT and CDR2 is YNNKEL in the germline V gene (reference sequence). The CDR3 length is 16 residues. V was trimmed by 4 bases and J by 2 bases, leaving 16 bases between them. The DNA of the CDR3 is TGTGCCAGCAGCCCACGCCGGAGCGGCACCACAGATACGCAGTATTTT. Its protein is CASSPRRSGTTDTQYF.

The chain combines TRBV29-1 with TRBJ2-5, with D perhaps matching TRBD2 (6 bases). The CDR3 spans 15 residues. The germline V gene encodes CDR1 SQVTM and CDR2 ANQGSEA. V lost 6 bases and J lost 2, with 19 bases in between. CDR3 nucleotides: TGCAGCGTCGAGGGGTCTAGCGAAGGGCAAGAGACCCAGTACTTC. Translated: CSVEGSSEGQETQYF.

The chain recombines TRBV2 with TRBJ2-1, with D maybe TRBD2 (5 bases). CDR1 and CDR2 (germline): SNHLY, FYNNEI. The CDR3 consists of 13 residues. Deletions cut 10 bases from V and 4 bases from J, with 14 bases between. The CDR3 protein is CATTFERYNEQFF. DNA for the CDR3: TGTGCCACCACGTTTGAGCGGTACAATGAGCAGTTCTTC. Combining the CDR3 with reference TRBV2 and TRBJ2-1 gives the whole variable domain EPEVTQTPSHQVTQMGQEVILRCVPISNHLYFYWYRQILGQKVEFLVSFYNNEISEKSEIFDDQFSVERPDGSNFTLKIRSTKLEDSAMYFCATTFERYNEQFFGPGTRLTVL.

The V call is TRBV6-6, the J call TRBJ1-4; D not certain. V was clipped by 2 bases and J by 0 bases, with 7 bases between them. Germline V gives CDR1 MNHNY, CDR2 SVGAGI (reference sequence). There are 15 residues in the CDR3. CDR3 residues: CASSYGMPTNEKLFF. CDR3 DNA: TGTGCCAGCAGTTACGGCATGCCAACTAATGAAAAACTGTTTTTT.

The chain recombines TRBV5-1 with TRBJ1-1; D is perhaps TRBD1 (5 bases). Between the trimmed V and J ends, which lost 3 bases and 1 base, there was a span of 13 bases. Germline values: CDR1 SGHRS, CDR2 YFSETQ. This CDR3 is built from 15 residues. CDR3: CASSSDRAGNTEAFF. DNA of the CDR3: TGCGCCAGCAGCTCCGACAGAGCGGGGAACACTGAAGCTTTCTTT.

V and J are TRBV29-1 and TRBJ1-1, with 10 positions matching TRBD1. Germline CDR1 reads SQVTM; CDR2 reads ANQGSEA. The CDR3 has 12 residues. V dropped 7 bases and J dropped 8; count of bases not matched to a gene: 7. The CDR3 DNA follows: TGCAGCGCCGGGACAGGGGTGGGGGAAGCTTTCTTT. Translation gives CSAGTGVGEAFF. The complete variable domain, with remaining parts taken from reference TRBV29-1 and TRBJ1-1, reads SAVISQKPSRDICQRGTSLTIQCQVDSQVTMMFWYRQQPGQSLTLIATANQGSEATYESGFVIDKFPISRPNLTFSTLTVSNMSPEDSSIYLCSAGTGVGEAFFGQGTRLTVV.

J is TRBJ2-3 and V is TRBV10-1; tentatively, D is TRBD2 (5 bases). CDR3 length: 14 residues. Germline V gene sequence: CDR1 WNHNN, CDR2 SYGVQD (reference sequence). V was cut by 4 bases and J by 0 bases, with 8 bases left in between. The CDR3: CASSVSGSTDTQYF. The CDR3, as DNA: TGCGCCAGCAGTGTCAGCGGCAGCACAGATACGCAGTATTTT.

J is TRBJ2-2 and V is TRBV30, with 9 bases matching TRBD2. CDR3 length equals 14 residues. Germline values: CDR1 GTSNPN, CDR2 SVGIG (reference sequence). J gave up 6 bases and V 2 bases, and 4 bases lay outside the gene matches. For the CDR3, the DNA is TGTGCCTGGAGTCCGGCGGGAGGGCCCGGGGAGCTGTTTTTT. Protein product: CAWSPAGGPGELFF. Using reference TRBV30 and TRBJ2-2 for the parts outside the CDR3, the full variable domain is SQTIHQWPATLVQPVGSPLSLECTVEGTSNPNLYWYRQAAGRGLQLLFYSVGIGQISSEVPQNLSASRPQDRQFILSSKKLLLSDSGFYLCAWSPAGGPGELFFGEGSRLTVL.

The CDR3 region has the DNA TGTGCCAGCAGCTTAAACGGGGGGGGTCCCCAGCATTTT. It translates to CASSLNGGGPQHF. The V and J genes are TRBV7-3 and TRBJ1-5; a weak D match, TRBD1 (5 bases). V was pared by 1 base and J by 10 bases, with 11 bases between. Germline loops: CDR1 SGHTA, CDR2 FQGTGA. The CDR3 runs to 13 residues.

The chain employs TRBV2 and TRBJ1-1; no clear D gene. The germline CDR1 and CDR2 sequences are SNHLY and FYNNEI. The CDR3 is made up of 12 amino acids. V lost 5 bases and J 3 bases, leaving 7 bases between the germline ends. The CDR3 region is CASSRVYTEAFF. The CDR3 DNA is TGTGCCAGCAGTCGGGTGTACACTGAAGCTTTCTTT.

The V call is TRBV5-1, the J call TRBJ2-7, with TRBD2 identical over 11 bases. The CDR3 totals 17 residues. Germline V CDR1 and CDR2: SGHRS, YFSETQ. V lost 1 base, J lost 6 bases, and 12 bases stayed unmatched. In DNA form, the CDR3 reads TGCGCCAGCAGCTTGCGGCGAACTAGCGGGGGATCGTCCGAGCAGTACTTC. Translating it yields CASSLRRTSGGSSEQYF.

This chain joins TRBV29-1 and TRBJ2-3; 7 bases are a match to TRBD1. The CDR3 is made up of 14 amino acids. Germline V gives CDR1 SQVTM, CDR2 ANQGSEA. J gave up 4 bases and V 6 bases, and 10 bases lay outside the gene matches. The CDR3 region is CSVDRDGLADTQYF. CDR3 DNA: TGCAGCGTCGACAGGGACGGGTTGGCAGATACGCAGTATTTT.